This T cell receptor beta chain was retrieved from a study of blood T cell repertoires in COVID-19. Study details: The study drew acute and convalescent COVID-19 samples from the United States, Italy and Spain. The analysed material was cDNA or gDNA that came from T cells, B-cell-depleted T cells, or PBMCs.

V trimming: 3 bases; J trimming: 6 bases; junction bases outside the gene matches: 5. The CDR3 runs 16 residues. Germline CDR1 is SGHNT and CDR2 is YENEEA. Original methodology: Estimation of nucleated cell counts was performed using reference gene primer amplification. The data were produced by immunoSEQ multiplex PCR, yet TCRdb's version contains in-frame clones alone and is incomplete. The V and J calls and clone size come from that table; D and trimming were worked out from the DNA. Here the sample spans about 35,000 clones, approximately 81% being singletons. Specimen: peripheral blood. The source is a man aged 55-75 years in a cohort sampled during active COVID-19. This chain joins TRBV11-3 and TRBJ2-1; 13 bases are a match to TRBD2. CDR3 sequence reads: CASSFSGTSGINEQFF. The CDR3 nucleotides are TGTGCCAGCAGCTTTTCCGGGACTAGCGGGATCAATGAGCAGTTCTTC.